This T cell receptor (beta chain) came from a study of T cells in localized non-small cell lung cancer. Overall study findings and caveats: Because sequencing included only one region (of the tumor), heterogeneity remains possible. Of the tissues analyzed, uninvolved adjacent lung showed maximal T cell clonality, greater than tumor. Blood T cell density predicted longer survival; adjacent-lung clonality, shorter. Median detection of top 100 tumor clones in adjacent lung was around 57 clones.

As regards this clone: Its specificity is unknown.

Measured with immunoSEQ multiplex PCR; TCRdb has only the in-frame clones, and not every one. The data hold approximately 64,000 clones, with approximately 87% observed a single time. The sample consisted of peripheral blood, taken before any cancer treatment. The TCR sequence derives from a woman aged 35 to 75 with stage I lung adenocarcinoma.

Written as DNA, the CDR3 is TGTGCCAGCAGCGTAGGCCCTAGCGGGAGCGATGAGCAGTTCTTC. Encoded protein: CASSVGPSGSDEQFF. The chain is built from TRBV9 and TRBJ2-1; TRBD2 agrees at 10 bases. Germline-derived CDR1 and CDR2 are SGDLS and YYNGEE. The CDR3 covers 15 residues. V shed 0 bases and J 8 bases; nucleotides not matched to a gene: 5.